The rows below give T cell receptor beta chains drawn from one sample of a study of cytomegalovirus exposure and HLA in healthy donors. Assay: immunoSEQ multiplex PCR; the TCRdb copy retains only in-frame clones and omits some. The sample records approximately 140,000 clones, just over 70% being singletons. Specimen: PBMCs. These receptors were taken from a woman aged 55 to 70 in good health and CMV-seropositive. CDR3s include the opening cysteine and the closing phenylalanine or tryptophan. Each record gives: J gene, D gene, V gene, clone size, CDR3 DNA, CDR3 protein. D genes are given only for firm matches. Size tells how often a clone was seen (once, few, many) or the class of an expanded clone, and some rows leave it out.

j_call: TRBJ1-1
d_call: TRBD1
v_call: TRBV19
clone_size: NA
cdr3_nt: TGTGCCAGTAGTTTACAGGGGGCGAACACTGAAGCTTTCTTT
cdr3_aa: CASSLQGANTEAFF

j_call: TRBJ2-5
d_call: NA
v_call: TRBV4-1
clone_size: NA
cdr3_nt: TGCGCCAGCAGCCAACCCGCCTGGGGGGGCCGAGGGGAGACCCAGTACTTC
cdr3_aa: CASSQPAWGGRGETQYF

j_call: TRBJ1-2
d_call: NA
v_call: TRBV6-1
clone_size: NA
cdr3_nt: TGTGCCAGCAGTGCCGAGTCGCAAGTCTATGGCTACACCTTC
cdr3_aa: CASSAESQVYGYTF

j_call: TRBJ1-4
d_call: NA
v_call: TRBV7-8
clone_size: NA
cdr3_nt: TGTGCCAGCAGCTGGGGGGGCAGAGTAAATGAAAAACTGTTTTTT
cdr3_aa: CASSWGGRVNEKLFF

j_call: TRBJ2-7
d_call: TRBD1
v_call: TRBV6-6
clone_size: once
cdr3_nt: TGTGCCAGCAGCCCCGGGACAGGGTTGAGCTTC
cdr3_aa: CASSPGTGLSF

j_call: TRBJ2-1
d_call: NA
v_call: TRBV11-3
clone_size: NA
cdr3_nt: TGTGCCAGCAGCTTATCTGGCCGGGATGAGCAGTTCTTC
cdr3_aa: CASSLSGRDEQFF

j_call: TRBJ2-2
d_call: TRBD1
v_call: TRBV5-1
clone_size: NA
cdr3_nt: TGCGCCAGCAGCATACGACAGGGTAGCACCGGGGAGCTGTTTTTT
cdr3_aa: CASSIRQGSTGELFF

j_call: TRBJ2-5
d_call: TRBD1
v_call: TRBV14
clone_size: few
cdr3_nt: TGTGCCAGCAGCTCCATCCGACAGGGGGCTAGGGAGACCCAGTACTTC
cdr3_aa: CASSSIRQGARETQYF

j_call: TRBJ2-6
d_call: NA
v_call: TRBV13
clone_size: NA
cdr3_nt: TGTGCCAGCCGCTGGCAGGGGTCAGGGGCCAACGTCCTGACTTTC
cdr3_aa: CASRWQGSGANVLTF

j_call: TRBJ1-2
d_call: NA
v_call: TRBV5-1
clone_size: NA
cdr3_nt: TGCGCCAGCAGCTTGAGTGCAGGGGAGGGCTACACCTTC
cdr3_aa: CASSLSAGEGYTF

j_call: TRBJ1-6
d_call: NA
v_call: TRBV5-1
clone_size: NA
cdr3_nt: TGCGCCAGCAGCACCGGCCAGGATTCACCCCTCCACTTT
cdr3_aa: CASSTGQDSPLHF

j_call: TRBJ1-1
d_call: NA
v_call: TRBV10-2
clone_size: NA
cdr3_nt: TGCGCCAGCAGTGAGTCCGCAGGGGAAGCTTTCTTT
cdr3_aa: CASSESAGEAFF

j_call: TRBJ1-1
d_call: NA
v_call: TRBV29-1
clone_size: NA
cdr3_nt: TGCGGCGTTGGGGAACAGGGCGTTGAAGCTTTCTTT
cdr3_aa: CGVGEQGVEAFF

j_call: TRBJ1-4
d_call: NA
v_call: TRBV2
clone_size: few
cdr3_nt: TGTGCCAGCAGACTCGGGCAGGGGATATCTAATGAAAAACTGTTTTTT
cdr3_aa: CASRLGQGISNEKLFF

j_call: TRBJ2-7
d_call: TRBD1
v_call: TRBV11-2
clone_size: NA
cdr3_nt: TGTGCCAGCAGCCCAAGGACAGGGACGGACTACGAGCAGTACTTC
cdr3_aa: CASSPRTGTDYEQYF

j_call: TRBJ1-1
d_call: TRBD1
v_call: TRBV10-3
clone_size: few
cdr3_nt: TGTGCCATCAGTGGGGACAGGGGTTACACTGAAGCTTTCTTT
cdr3_aa: CAISGDRGYTEAFF

j_call: TRBJ1-5
d_call: NA
v_call: TRBV6-1
clone_size: NA
cdr3_nt: TGTGCCAGCAGGACAGAGACAAATCAGCCCCAGCATTTT
cdr3_aa: CASRTETNQPQHF

j_call: TRBJ1-3
d_call: NA
v_call: TRBV9
clone_size: NA
cdr3_nt: TGTGCCAGCAGCGTAGGAAAGGGGAACTCTGGAAACACCATATATTTT
cdr3_aa: CASSVGKGNSGNTIYF

j_call: TRBJ2-5
d_call: NA
v_call: TRBV7-8
clone_size: NA
cdr3_nt: TGTGCCAGCAGCTTAGAGGGGGTCAAAGAGACCCAGTACTTC
cdr3_aa: CASSLEGVKETQYF

j_call: TRBJ1-1
d_call: NA
v_call: TRBV2
clone_size: once
cdr3_nt: TGTGCCAGCAATGCGCCCCTCACGGCTGAAGCTTTCTTT
cdr3_aa: CASNAPLTAEAFF

j_call: TRBJ2-3
d_call: NA
v_call: TRBV5-1
clone_size: NA
cdr3_nt: TGCGCCAGCAGCTTTTTACAGGTCCCTGATACGCAGTATTTT
cdr3_aa: CASSFLQVPDTQYF

j_call: TRBJ2-7
d_call: TRBD1
v_call: TRBV11-2
clone_size: NA
cdr3_nt: TGTGCCAGCAGCTTACTCACAGGGGACGAGCAGTACTTC
cdr3_aa: CASSLLTGDEQYF

j_call: TRBJ1-3
d_call: NA
v_call: TRBV6-5
clone_size: NA
cdr3_nt: TGTGCCAGCAGTGCCACATATTACCCCGGAAACACCATATATTTT
cdr3_aa: CASSATYYPGNTIYF

j_call: TRBJ2-4
d_call: TRBD1
v_call: TRBV9
clone_size: NA
cdr3_nt: TGTGCCAGCAGCGTAGGTCCGGAGGGGACAGGGAAAATCCAAAACATTCAGTACTTC
cdr3_aa: CASSVGPEGTGKIQNIQYF

j_call: TRBJ1-2
d_call: TRBD1
v_call: TRBV7-2
clone_size: NA
cdr3_nt: TGTGCCAGCAGCGTCTCCCCAGGGGGCTACTATGGCTACACCTTC
cdr3_aa: CASSVSPGGYYGYTF

j_call: TRBJ2-1
d_call: TRBD2
v_call: TRBV19
clone_size: few
cdr3_nt: TGTGCCAGTAGTCTCCCGACTAGCGGGGGTTACAATGAGCAGTTCTTC
cdr3_aa: CASSLPTSGGYNEQFF

j_call: TRBJ2-7
d_call: TRBD1
v_call: TRBV11-2
clone_size: NA
cdr3_nt: TGTGCCAGCAGCTTAAGGGGAAGACAGGGGAATTGGGAGCAGTACTTC
cdr3_aa: CASSLRGRQGNWEQYF

j_call: TRBJ2-7
d_call: TRBD2
v_call: TRBV6-5
clone_size: NA
cdr3_nt: TGTGCCAGCAGTTACGCCATCGGGGTGGGGGGGTACGAGCAGTACTTC
cdr3_aa: CASSYAIGVGGYEQYF

j_call: TRBJ1-1
d_call: NA
v_call: TRBV7-9
clone_size: NA
cdr3_nt: TGTGCCAGCAGCCCTCGGGAGGTGAACACTGAAGCTTTCTTT
cdr3_aa: CASSPREVNTEAFF

j_call: TRBJ2-3
d_call: TRBD1
v_call: TRBV27
clone_size: NA
cdr3_nt: TGTGCCAGCACCCGGGACAGTAGCACAGATACGCAGTATTTT
cdr3_aa: CASTRDSSTDTQYF

j_call: TRBJ2-7
d_call: NA
v_call: TRBV2
clone_size: NA
cdr3_nt: TGTGCCAGCAGGCCCGCTCTATACGAGCAGTACTTC
cdr3_aa: CASRPALYEQYF

j_call: TRBJ1-1
d_call: TRBD1
v_call: TRBV7-6
clone_size: NA
cdr3_nt: TGTGCCAGCAGCTCCGCGACAGGGTGGGGGAACACTGAAGCTTTCTTT
cdr3_aa: CASSSATGWGNTEAFF

j_call: TRBJ1-5
d_call: NA
v_call: TRBV6-1
clone_size: NA
cdr3_nt: TGTGCCAGCAGTGAAGGATGGGGAGGTTATAGCAATCAGCCCCAGCATTTT
cdr3_aa: CASSEGWGGYSNQPQHF

j_call: TRBJ2-3
d_call: NA
v_call: TRBV27
clone_size: NA
cdr3_nt: TGTGCCAGCAGTCCAGGACTGCTCACAGATACGCAGTATTTT
cdr3_aa: CASSPGLLTDTQYF

j_call: TRBJ2-7
d_call: TRBD1
v_call: TRBV5-6
clone_size: NA
cdr3_nt: TGTGCCAGCAGCTTTAGGGACAGGGTCCACGAGCAGTACTTC
cdr3_aa: CASSFRDRVHEQYF

j_call: TRBJ2-1
d_call: TRBD2
v_call: TRBV4-1
clone_size: NA
cdr3_nt: TGCGCCAGCAGCCAAGAAGGCCAACTAGCGGGGCCATACAATGAGCAGTTCTTC
cdr3_aa: CASSQEGQLAGPYNEQFF

j_call: TRBJ2-1
d_call: TRBD1
v_call: TRBV19
clone_size: NA
cdr3_nt: TGTGCCAGCAGTACGGGGGGACAGGGGAGAGGTGAGCAGTTCTTC
cdr3_aa: CASSTGGQGRGEQFF

j_call: TRBJ1-6
d_call: TRBD1
v_call: TRBV18
clone_size: NA
cdr3_nt: TGTGCCAGCTCACCCGGGACAGGGGGCGAAAGTTCACCCCTCCACTTT
cdr3_aa: CASSPGTGGESSPLHF

j_call: TRBJ2-3
d_call: NA
v_call: TRBV7-6
clone_size: few
cdr3_nt: TGTGCCAGCAGCCCAGGACAGTCCACAGATACGCAGTATTTT
cdr3_aa: CASSPGQSTDTQYF

j_call: TRBJ1-2
d_call: TRBD1
v_call: TRBV4-1
clone_size: few
cdr3_nt: TGCGCCAGCAGCCAAGATGTACAGGGGACCTATGGCTACACCTTC
cdr3_aa: CASSQDVQGTYGYTF

j_call: TRBJ1-5
d_call: NA
v_call: TRBV5-1
clone_size: NA
cdr3_nt: TGCGCCAGCAGCTTGGCGGGGGGTTCAGATCAGCCCCAGCATTTT
cdr3_aa: CASSLAGGSDQPQHF

j_call: TRBJ1-2
d_call: TRBD1
v_call: TRBV4-1
clone_size: NA
cdr3_nt: TGCGCCAGCAGCCCGATACGGACAGGGTATGGCTACACCTTC
cdr3_aa: CASSPIRTGYGYTF

j_call: TRBJ1-2
d_call: NA
v_call: TRBV7-6
clone_size: NA
cdr3_nt: TGTGCCAGCAGCTTAAACTTGACAGAGCAGGGCTACACCTTC
cdr3_aa: CASSLNLTEQGYTF

j_call: TRBJ2-2
d_call: NA
v_call: TRBV7-6
clone_size: once
cdr3_nt: TGTGCCAGCAGCTTGGGCGCCGGGGAGCTGTTTTTT
cdr3_aa: CASSLGAGELFF

j_call: TRBJ2-2
d_call: NA
v_call: TRBV15
clone_size: NA
cdr3_nt: TGTGCCACCAGCAGCGCGAACACCGGGGAGCTGTTTTTT
cdr3_aa: CATSSANTGELFF

j_call: TRBJ1-6
d_call: NA
v_call: TRBV13
clone_size: NA
cdr3_nt: TGTGCCAGCAGCTTATCGCGCTTGAAAGGGGCCCTCCACTTT
cdr3_aa: CASSLSRLKGALHF

j_call: TRBJ1-1
d_call: NA
v_call: TRBV7-6
clone_size: NA
cdr3_nt: TGTGCCAGCAGCCCCAGGAGGGACACTGAAGCTTTCTTT
cdr3_aa: CASSPRRDTEAFF

j_call: TRBJ2-3
d_call: NA
v_call: TRBV6-5
clone_size: NA
cdr3_nt: TGTGCCAGCAGCCGACTAGTTATAACAGATACGCAGTATTTT
cdr3_aa: CASSRLVITDTQYF

j_call: TRBJ2-2
d_call: TRBD1
v_call: TRBV7-6
clone_size: NA
cdr3_nt: TGTGCCAGCACCCCCTTGCCCGGGACAGGAGACTCCGGGGAGCTGTTTTTT
cdr3_aa: CASTPLPGTGDSGELFF

j_call: TRBJ1-2
d_call: TRBD1
v_call: TRBV7-2
clone_size: NA
cdr3_nt: TGTGCCAGCAGTCCGGACAGGGGGCGAAGCTATGGCTACACCTTC
cdr3_aa: CASSPDRGRSYGYTF

j_call: TRBJ2-7
d_call: NA
v_call: TRBV25-1
clone_size: NA
cdr3_nt: TGTGCCAGCAGTGGCCTCTACGAGCAGTACTTC
cdr3_aa: CASSGLYEQYF

j_call: TRBJ1-6
d_call: TRBD1
v_call: TRBV2
clone_size: NA
cdr3_nt: TGTGCCAGCAATGGACAGGGGGCCCGGAATTCACCCCTCCACTTT
cdr3_aa: CASNGQGARNSPLHF

j_call: TRBJ2-7
d_call: TRBD2
v_call: TRBV7-9
clone_size: NA
cdr3_nt: TGTGCCAGCAGCCGGAGTGGGGGGGAAGGCGAGCAGTACTTC
cdr3_aa: CASSRSGGEGEQYF

j_call: TRBJ2-7
d_call: NA
v_call: TRBV6-5
clone_size: few
cdr3_nt: TGTGCCAGCAGGGGAGGGACAGGCGTTCTCTACGAGCAGTACTTC
cdr3_aa: CASRGGTGVLYEQYF

j_call: TRBJ1-1
d_call: NA
v_call: TRBV5-1
clone_size: NA
cdr3_nt: TGCGCCAGCAGCTTGGACAGGGCGCGGAACACTGAAGCTTTCTTT
cdr3_aa: CASSLDRARNTEAFF

j_call: TRBJ2-7
d_call: NA
v_call: TRBV6-1
clone_size: NA
cdr3_nt: TGTGCCAGCAGTGTTACAGTGGACGAGCAGTACTTC
cdr3_aa: CASSVTVDEQYF